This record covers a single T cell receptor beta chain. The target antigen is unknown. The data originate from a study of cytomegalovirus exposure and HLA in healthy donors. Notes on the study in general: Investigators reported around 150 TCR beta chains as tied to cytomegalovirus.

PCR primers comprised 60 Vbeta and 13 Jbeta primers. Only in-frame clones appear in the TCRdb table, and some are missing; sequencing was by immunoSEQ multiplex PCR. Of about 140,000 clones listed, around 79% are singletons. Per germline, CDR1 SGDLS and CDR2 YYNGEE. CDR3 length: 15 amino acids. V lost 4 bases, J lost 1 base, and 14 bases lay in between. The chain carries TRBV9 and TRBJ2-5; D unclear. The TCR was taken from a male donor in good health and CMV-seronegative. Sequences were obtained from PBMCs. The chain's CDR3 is CASSLITSGQETQYF. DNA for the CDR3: TGTGCCAGCAGCCTCATTACGTCGGGCCAAGAGACCCAGTACTTC.